A selection of T cell receptor beta chains follows, all from one sample in a study of T cells in Graves' hyperthyroidism and ophthalmopathy. MiXCR was run by TCRdb on the multiplex PCR reads, yielding one entry per CDR3 protein. The repertoire holds 450,000 to 550,000 distinct CDR3 sequences, approximately 25% seen once, with around 11% in the top ten. The sample consisted of blood. These receptors all stem from a woman aged 30 to 39 with Graves' ophthalmopathy. CDR3s leave out the opening cysteine and the closing phenylalanine or tryptophan. D genes are given only for firm matches.

TRBJ1-2 | TRBV6-1 | NA | ASKWGSEGYT
TRBJ1-2 | TRBV14 | NA | ASSQGEFYGYT
TRBJ1-3 | TRBV7-8 | NA | ASSSPPGSGNSGNTIY
TRBJ2-2 | TRBV12-3/TRBV12-4 | NA | ASNPRGGFGGGELF
TRBJ1-1 | TRBV6-5 | TRBD1 | ASSPWTGGSTEAF
TRBJ2-5 | TRBV18 | NA | ASSPRRETQY
TRBJ2-2 | TRBV15 | TRBD2 | ATSRSSGWGLDLTGELF
TRBJ2-5 | TRBV7-2 | NA | ASSLGWGRRQETQY
TRBJ2-2 | TRBV14 | NA | ASSQTRGTGTGELF
TRBJ1-3 | TRBV4-1 | TRBD1 | ASSQGQGANTIY
TRBJ2-4 | TRBV6-1 | TRBD1 | ASSEGWGQGFQY
TRBJ1-2 | TRBV30 | NA | AWSEDGTLGYT
TRBJ2-3 | TRBV20-1 | TRBD2 | SARPPGLAGKFADTQY
TRBJ1-2 | TRBV12-5 | TRBD1 | ASGLGQGFGYT
TRBJ2-7 | TRBV20-1 | TRBD2 | SASTSGEQY
TRBJ1-1 | TRBV5-1 | NA | ASSLGAYVGNTEAF
TRBJ2-7 | TRBV28 | NA | ASSVGRYEQY
TRBJ2-7 | TRBV20-1 | NA | SATGPTYEQY
TRBJ1-2 | TRBV7-9 | NA | ASSLAEQIYGYT
TRBJ1-1 | TRBV28 | NA | AITNFPNTEAF
TRBJ1-2 | TRBV7-8 | TRBD1 | ASSHRTGGRHSYGYT
TRBJ2-7 | TRBV7-2 | NA | ASSFYEQY
TRBJ2-5 | TRBV30 | NA | AWSTVQETQY
TRBJ2-6 | TRBV6-2/TRBV6-3 | NA | ASGGLGRKSSGANVLT
TRBJ1-2 | TRBV6-2/TRBV6-3 | TRBD1 | ASSGQGHYGYT
TRBJ1-2 | TRBV5-6 | NA | ASSFLTDHGYT
TRBJ1-5 | TRBV6-1 | TRBD1 | ASRPSTGHQPQH
TRBJ1-5 | TRBV27 | TRBD1 | ASAPTTGDYQPQH
TRBJ1-6 | TRBV2 | NA | ASSEAAWRNSPLH
TRBJ2-7 | TRBV11-2 | TRBD1 | ASSSYRGSYEQY
TRBJ1-2 | TRBV15 | NA | ATSRRNREEDRGYT